Given below is one T cell receptor beta chain in context. Its antigen is unknown. Germline V gives CDR1 LGHDT, CDR2 YNNKEL (reference sequence). The CDR3 runs 16 residues. Trimming stripped 0 bases from V and 2 bases from J, with 14 bases between. Only in-frame clones appear in the TCRdb table, and some are missing; sequencing was by immunoSEQ multiplex PCR. The table counts about 140,000 clones; about 2% lies in the top ten. This specimen comes from a study of T cell responses to AZD1222 COVID-19 vaccine. Study-wide points: Close to half of spike-specific TCRs reportedly recognize unmutated variant regions. There were mostly white British donors and more females than males, and clonal diversity was possibly underestimated.

The chain recombines TRBV3-1 (or the pseudogene TRBV3-2) with TRBJ2-7, with D perhaps TRBD1 or TRBD2 (6 bases each). Sequenced input: peripheral blood. The sequence derives from an adult in good health. For the CDR3, the DNA is TGTGCCAGCAGCCAAGAACTAGGGGGGCCAACCTACGAGCAGTACTTC. It is translated as CASSQELGGPTYEQYF.